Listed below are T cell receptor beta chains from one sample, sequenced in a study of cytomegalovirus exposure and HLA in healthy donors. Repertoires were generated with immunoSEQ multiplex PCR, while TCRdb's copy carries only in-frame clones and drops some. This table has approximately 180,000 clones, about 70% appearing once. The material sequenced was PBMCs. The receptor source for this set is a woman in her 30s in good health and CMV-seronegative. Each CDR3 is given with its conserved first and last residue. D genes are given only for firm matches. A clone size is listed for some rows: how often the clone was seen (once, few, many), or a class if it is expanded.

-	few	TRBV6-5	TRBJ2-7	CASNPGGGGYEQYF	TGTGCCAGCAACCCCGGTGGTGGAGGCTACGAGCAGTACTTC
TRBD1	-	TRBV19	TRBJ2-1	CASSKDRSYNEQFF	TGTGCCAGTAGTAAGGACAGGTCTTACAATGAGCAGTTCTTC
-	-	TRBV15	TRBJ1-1	CATSRDYYPNTEAFF	TGTGCCACCAGCAGAGATTACTACCCGAACACTGAAGCTTTCTTT
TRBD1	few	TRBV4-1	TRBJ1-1	CASSQPTGGNTEAFF	TGCGCCAGCAGCCAACCGACAGGGGGGAACACTGAAGCTTTCTTT
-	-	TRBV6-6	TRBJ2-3	CATRTLTDTQYF	TGTGCCACTCGGACTTTAACAGATACGCAGTATTTT
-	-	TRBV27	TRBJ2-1	CASRWLGGSYNEQFF	TGTGCCAGCAGATGGTTAGGGGGTTCCTACAATGAGCAGTTCTTC
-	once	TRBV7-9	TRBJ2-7	CASSQLNLAPYEQYF	TGTGCCAGCAGCCAGCTAAATCTAGCGCCCTACGAGCAGTACTTC
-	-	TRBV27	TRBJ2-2	CASSFLLLNTGELFF	TGTGCCAGCAGTTTTTTACTACTGAACACCGGGGAGCTGTTTTTT
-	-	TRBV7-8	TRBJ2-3	CASSLSPWGRTDTQYF	TGTGCCAGCAGCTTAAGTCCGTGGGGCCGCACAGATACGCAGTATTTT
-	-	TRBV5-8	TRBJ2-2	CASSHGLGGQASGELFF	TGTGCCAGCAGCCATGGCTTGGGGGGGCAGGCGAGCGGGGAGCTGTTTTTT
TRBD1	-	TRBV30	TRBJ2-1	CAWSVGTGSYNEQFF	TGTGCCTGGAGTGTAGGGACAGGATCCTACAATGAGCAGTTCTTC
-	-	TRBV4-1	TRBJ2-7	CASSPYPTGEQYF	TGCGCCAGCAGCCCCTACCCGACAGGCGAGCAGTACTTC
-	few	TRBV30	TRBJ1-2	CAWSPGHFSNYGYTF	TGTGCCTGGAGTCCTGGACACTTTTCTAACTATGGCTACACCTTC
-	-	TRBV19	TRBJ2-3	CATSYRGVGDTQYF	TGTGCCACCAGTTATAGAGGAGTCGGAGATACGCAGTATTTT
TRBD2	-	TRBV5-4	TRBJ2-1	CASSLAGASGRAEQFF	TGTGCCAGCAGCTTGGCCGGAGCTAGCGGGAGGGCTGAGCAGTTCTTC
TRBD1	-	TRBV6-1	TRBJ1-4	CASSEAAGQGNEKLFF	TGTGCCAGCAGTGAAGCCGCGGGACAGGGGAATGAAAAACTGTTTTTT
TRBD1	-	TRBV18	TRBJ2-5	CASSPWDSFSPKTQYF	TGTGCCAGCTCACCATGGGACAGCTTCTCCCCAAAGACCCAGTACTTC
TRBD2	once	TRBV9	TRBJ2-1	CASSERGGSGRALDEQFF	TGTGCCAGCAGCGAGAGGGGGGGTAGCGGGAGGGCCCTTGATGAGCAGTTCTTC
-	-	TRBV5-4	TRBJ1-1	CASSLVGFGTEAFF	TGTGCCAGCAGCTTGGTTGGTTTCGGCACTGAAGCTTTCTTT
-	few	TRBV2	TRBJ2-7	CASTLVRYEQYF	TGTGCCAGCACCCTAGTACGATACGAGCAGTACTTC
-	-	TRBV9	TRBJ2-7	CASSPSLGAGHYEQYF	TGTGCCAGCAGCCCCAGTTTAGGAGCGGGCCACTACGAGCAGTACTTC